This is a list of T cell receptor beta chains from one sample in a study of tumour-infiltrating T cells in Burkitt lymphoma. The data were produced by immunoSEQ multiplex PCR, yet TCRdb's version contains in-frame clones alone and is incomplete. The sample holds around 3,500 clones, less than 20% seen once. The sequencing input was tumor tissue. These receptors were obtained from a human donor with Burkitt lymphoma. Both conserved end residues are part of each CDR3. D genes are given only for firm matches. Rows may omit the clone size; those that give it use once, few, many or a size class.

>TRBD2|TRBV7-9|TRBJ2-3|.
TGTGCCAGCAGTCTCATAGCGGGAGTGTCGACAGATACGCAGTATTTT
CASSLIAGVSTDTQYF
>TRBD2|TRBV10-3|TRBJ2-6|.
TGTGCCATCACGGGAGGGGAAGGGGTCTCTGGGGCCAACGTCCTGACTTTC
CAITGGEGVSGANVLTF
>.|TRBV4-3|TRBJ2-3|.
TGCGCCAGCAGCCAAGGTGGGTGGCGGATCACAGATACGCAGTATTTT
CASSQGGWRITDTQYF
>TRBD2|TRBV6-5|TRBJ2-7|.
TGTGCCAGCACCACTAGCGGAACCTACGAGCAGTACTTC
CASTTSGTYEQYF
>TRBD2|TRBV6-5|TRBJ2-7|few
TGTGCCAGCAGTTACTCGAGAGCGGGAGGGGTCGAGCAGTACTTC
CASSYSRAGGVEQYF
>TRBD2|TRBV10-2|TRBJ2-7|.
TGCGCCAGCAGTGGGCCTTCTAGCGGGAGGTCCTCCTACGAGCAGTACTTC
CASSGPSSGRSSYEQYF
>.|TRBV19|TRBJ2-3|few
TGTGCCAGTAGTATATTAGACAGCGACACAGATACGCAGTATTTT
CASSILDSDTDTQYF
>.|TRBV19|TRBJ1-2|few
TGTGCCAGTAAGGTACAGGGAGGTTCGAGCTATGGCTACACCTTC
CASKVQGGSSYGYTF
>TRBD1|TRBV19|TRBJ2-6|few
TGTGCCAGTTCCGACAGGGCTGGGGCCAACGTCCTGACTTTC
CASSDRAGANVLTF
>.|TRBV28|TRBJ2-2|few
TGTGCCAGCAGTAGTTTACCGACCGGGGAGCTGTTTTTT
CASSSLPTGELFF
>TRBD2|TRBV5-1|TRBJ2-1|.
TGCGCCAGCAGTCCCGGGAGCGGGAGCTTCGGGAATGAGCAGTTCTTC
CASSPGSGSFGNEQFF
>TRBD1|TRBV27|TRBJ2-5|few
TGTGCCAGCAGTTACAGGGGCATGGAGACCCAGTACTTC
CASSYRGMETQYF
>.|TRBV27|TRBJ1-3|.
TGTGCCAGCAGTTTATCGGCGGGGTCCGGAAACACCATATATTTT
CASSLSAGSGNTIYF
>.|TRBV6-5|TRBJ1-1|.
TGTGCCAGCAGTTACCAGGGTTCGCGAGCTTTCTTT
CASSYQGSRAFF
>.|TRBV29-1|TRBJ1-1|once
TGCAGCGTAGTGGGGCGGATGAACACTGAAGCTTTCTTT
CSVVGRMNTEAFF
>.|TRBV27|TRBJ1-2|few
TGTGCCAGCAGTAGAACAGGGTATGGCTACACCTTC
CASSRTGYGYTF
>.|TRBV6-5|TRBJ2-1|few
TGTGCCAGCAGCCATACAGGGTATGAGCAGTTCTTC
CASSHTGYEQFF
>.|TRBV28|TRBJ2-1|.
TGTGCCAGCACCGGGCGACTAGGGGTTGGAGAGCAGTTCTTC
CASTGRLGVGEQFF
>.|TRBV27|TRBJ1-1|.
TGTGCCAGCAGTTCGGGTGGGACTGAAGCTTTCTTT
CASSSGGTEAFF
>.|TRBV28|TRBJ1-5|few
TGTGCCAGCAGTCCGGAGGCTATCAATCAGCCCCAGCATTTT
CASSPEAINQPQHF
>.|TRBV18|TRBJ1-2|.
TGTGCCAGCTCCGACTTGGAGAGGGGCGCGGGCTACACCTTC
CASSDLERGAGYTF
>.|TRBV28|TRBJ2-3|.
TGTGCCAGCAGGATGACACCCACAAGCACAGATACGCAGTATTTT
CASRMTPTSTDTQYF
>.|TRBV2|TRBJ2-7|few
TGTGCCAGCAGCGCCACTCCTACAGGGCCCCACGAGCAGTACTTC
CASSATPTGPHEQYF
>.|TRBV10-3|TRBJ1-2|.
TGTGCCATCAGTCCTATTGCGGTGGCAGATGGCTACACCTTC
CAISPIAVADGYTF
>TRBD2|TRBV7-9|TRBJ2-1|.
TGTGCCAGCAGCCCACCGACTAGCGGGAGAGGCAATGAGCAGTTCTTC
CASSPPTSGRGNEQFF
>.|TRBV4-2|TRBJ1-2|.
TGTGCCAGCAGCCAAGCCTTGGGGAAGACGGGGAACTATGGCTACACCTTC
CASSQALGKTGNYGYTF
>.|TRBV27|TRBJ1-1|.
TGTGCCAGCAGTTTCGAGGGGCCGAACACTGAAGCTTTCTTT
CASSFEGPNTEAFF
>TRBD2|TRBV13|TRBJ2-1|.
TGTGCCAGCAGCTCCCTCCGACTAGCGGGAGTAGATGAGCAGTTCTTC
CASSSLRLAGVDEQFF
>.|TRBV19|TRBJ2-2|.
TGTGCCAGTAGTAGGGAGACAGACTACACCGGGGAGCTGTTTTTT
CASSRETDYTGELFF
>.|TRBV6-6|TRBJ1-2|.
TGTGCCAGCAGTCCCCTCCGGGACGGCTACACCTTC
CASSPLRDGYTF
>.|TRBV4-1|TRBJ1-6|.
TGCGCCAGCAGCCAAGATTCAAGATCATACAATTCACCCCTCCACTTT
CASSQDSRSYNSPLHF
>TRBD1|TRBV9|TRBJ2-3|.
TGTGCCAGCAGCCTCCTAGGGGGCAAAGATACGCAGTATTTT
CASSLLGGKDTQYF
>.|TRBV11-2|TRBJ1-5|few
TGTGCCAGCAGCCCCAAAGCGGGGACCACCATACAGCCCCAGCATTTT
CASSPKAGTTIQPQHF
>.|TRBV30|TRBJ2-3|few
TGTGCCTGGAAGAAGGAGGGGAGCGGAGGGAAAGATACGCAGTATTTT
CAWKKEGSGGKDTQYF
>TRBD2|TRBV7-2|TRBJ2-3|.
TGTGCCAGCACCCTAGCGGGGGATACGCAGTATTTT
CASTLAGDTQYF
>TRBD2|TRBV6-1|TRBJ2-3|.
TGTGCCAGCAGTGGATTGTCAGCGGGGGCAGATACGCAGTATTTT
CASSGLSAGADTQYF
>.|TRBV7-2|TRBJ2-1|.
TGTGCCAGCAGCTCGTTGGACAATGAGCAGTTCTTC
CASSSLDNEQFF
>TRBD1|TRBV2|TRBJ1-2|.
TGTGCCACCTCGCGCGAGGGGGCAGACTATGGCTACACCTTC
CATSREGADYGYTF
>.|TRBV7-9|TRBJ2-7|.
TGTGCCAGCAGCCTAGATGACGAGCAGTACTTC
CASSLDDEQYF
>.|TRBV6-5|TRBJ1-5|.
TGTGCCAGCAGCAGGGATAGCAATCAGCCCCAGCATTTT
CASSRDSNQPQHF
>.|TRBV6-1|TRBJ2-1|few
TGTGCCAGCGGTAGGTACAATGAGCAGTTCTTC
CASGRYNEQFF
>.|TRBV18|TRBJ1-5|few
TGTGCCAGCTCACCACCCCCAGGTCGGGGCAATCAGCCCCAGCATTTT
CASSPPPGRGNQPQHF
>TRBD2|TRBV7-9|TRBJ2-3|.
TGTGCCAGCAGCTCATCACTAGCGGGATTAGATACGCAGTATTTT
CASSSSLAGLDTQYF
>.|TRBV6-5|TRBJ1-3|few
TGTGCCAGCAGTTACGAGGGGGACTCTGGAAACACCATATATTTT
CASSYEGDSGNTIYF
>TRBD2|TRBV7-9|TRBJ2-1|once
TGTGCCAGCGGACTAGCGGGCTGGGAGCAGTTCTTC
CASGLAGWEQFF
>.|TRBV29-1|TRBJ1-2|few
TGCAGCGTTGAAAAGGGGGACTATGGCTACACCTTC
CSVEKGDYGYTF
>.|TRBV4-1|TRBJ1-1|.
TGCGCCAGCAGAAGCAGACTCTTGAACACTGAAGCTTTCTTT
CASRSRLLNTEAFF
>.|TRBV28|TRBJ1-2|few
TGTGCCAGCAGTCCCGCCGACTTTGATGGCTACACCTTC
CASSPADFDGYTF
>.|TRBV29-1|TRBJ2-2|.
TGCAGCGTTGAAGATCTAGGGCGGGCGAGGGCCGGGGAGCTGTTTTTT
CSVEDLGRARAGELFF
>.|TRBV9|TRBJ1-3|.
TGTGCCAGCAGCGCCTCCGACTCTGGAAGCACCATATATTTT
CASSASDSGSTIYF
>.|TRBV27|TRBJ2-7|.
TGTGCCAGCGGGGGGCCGGTTCAATACTTC
CASGGPVQYF
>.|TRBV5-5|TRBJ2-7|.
TGTGCCAGCAGCTTGGTTGTGGTCCCATACGAGCAGTACTTC
CASSLVVVPYEQYF
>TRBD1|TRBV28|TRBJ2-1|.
TGTGCCAGCAAACTACCCGGGACAGATTACAATGAGCAGTTCTTC
CASKLPGTDYNEQFF
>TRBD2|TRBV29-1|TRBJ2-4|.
TGCAGCGCCGTAGCGGGTGGGGATGGCATTCAGTACTTC
CSAVAGGDGIQYF
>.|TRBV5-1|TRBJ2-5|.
TGCGCCAGCGGGTGGGACGGCCAAGAGACCCAGTACTTC
CASGWDGQETQYF
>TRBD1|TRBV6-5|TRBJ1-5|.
TGTGCCAGCAGCCCGGGACAGGGATCTCAGCCCCAGCATTTT
CASSPGQGSQPQHF
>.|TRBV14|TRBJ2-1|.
TGTGCCAGCAGCCAAAGGGGAAGTAGCAATGAGCAGTTCTTC
CASSQRGSSNEQFF
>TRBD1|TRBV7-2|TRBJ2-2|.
TGTGCCAGTAGGACAGGGCGGACGAACACCGGGGAGCTGTTTTTT
CASRTGRTNTGELFF
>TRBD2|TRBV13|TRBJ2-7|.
TGTGCCAGCAGCTTGACTAGCGGGAGCCACGAGCAGTACTTC
CASSLTSGSHEQYF
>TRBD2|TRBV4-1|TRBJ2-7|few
TGCGCCAGCAGCCACGGTGGACTAGCGGGAGGGCCTAACGAGCAGTACTTC
CASSHGGLAGGPNEQYF